A selection of T cell receptor beta chains follows, all from one sample in a study of shared clonotypes between healthy human individuals. Using immunoSEQ multiplex PCR, the repertoire was profiled, and TCRdb retains in-frame clones only, with some absent. The table shows 190,000 or so clones, with over 50% occurring only once. Sequenced sample: memory CD4+ T cells sorted from blood. These receptor sequences come from a man under 40 in good health. CDR3s include the opening cysteine and the closing phenylalanine or tryptophan. D genes are given only for firm matches. Clone size, where shown, is once, few, many, or a class for clones that have expanded.

j_gene | len | abundance | v_gene | d_gene | CDR3aa | CDR3nt
TRBJ2-1 | 15 | - | TRBV6-1 | - | CASGPGFSSYNEQFF | TGTGCCAGCGGCCCCGGGTTCTCCTCCTACAATGAGCAGTTCTTC
TRBJ2-5 | 11 | - | TRBV7-9 | - | CASSGGETQYF | TGTGCCAGCAGTGGGGGAGAGACCCAGTACTTC
TRBJ2-5 | 15 | once | TRBV2 | - | CASSGRTTGQETQYF | TGTGCCAGCAGTGGCAGGACTACCGGCCAAGAGACCCAGTACTTC
TRBJ2-7 | 13 | - | TRBV7-8 | - | CASGGSVGYEQYF | TGTGCCAGCGGGGGGTCGGTTGGCTACGAGCAGTACTTC
TRBJ2-3 | 17 | - | TRBV4-3 | - | CASSQGQYGTATDTQYF | TGCGCCAGCAGCCAAGGTCAGTACGGGACCGCCACAGATACGCAGTATTTT
TRBJ2-7 | 15 | - | TRBV29-1 | TRBD2 | CSVRRTSGRAYEQYF | TGCAGCGTCCGGCGGACTAGCGGGAGGGCCTACGAGCAGTACTTC
TRBJ2-3 | 15 | few | TRBV28 | TRBD1 | CASRGQTPSTDTQYF | TGTGCCAGCAGGGGACAGACCCCTAGCACAGATACGCAGTATTTT
TRBJ2-5 | 12 | - | TRBV13 | - | CASSLGSKTQYF | TGTGCCAGCAGCTTAGGGTCCAAGACCCAGTACTTC
TRBJ1-4 | 13 | - | TRBV25-1 | - | CASSEYTNEKLFF | TGTGCCAGCAGTGAATACACTAATGAAAAACTGTTTTTT
TRBJ1-4 | 14 | - | TRBV7-6 | - | CASSSTSIGEKLFF | TGTGCCAGCAGCTCAACATCAATCGGTGAAAAACTGTTTTTT
TRBJ2-3 | 18 | - | TRBV5-1 | TRBD1 | CASSDTGTGVSGTDTQYF | TGCGCCAGCAGCGATACCGGGACAGGGGTTAGCGGGACAGATACGCAGTATTTT
TRBJ2-7 | 13 | few | TRBV28 | - | CASSVPAVGEQYF | TGTGCCAGCAGTGTACCCGCAGTGGGCGAGCAGTACTTC
TRBJ2-7 | 19 | - | TRBV14 | TRBD2 | CASSQAGLAGTWFSYEQYF | TGTGCCAGCAGCCAAGCGGGACTAGCGGGAACTTGGTTTTCCTACGAGCAGTACTTC
TRBJ2-1 | 14 | - | TRBV5-4 | - | CASNQQGTHNEQFF | TGTGCCAGCAACCAGCAGGGTACCCACAATGAGCAGTTCTTC
TRBJ2-7 | 14 | - | TRBV7-8 | - | CASSSGTVTGEQYF | TGTGCCAGCAGCTCTGGGACGGTAACGGGCGAGCAGTACTTC
TRBJ1-1 | 16 | - | TRBV5-4 | - | CASSLAPGDRNTEAFF | TGTGCCAGCAGCTTGGCCCCAGGTGACAGGAACACTGAAGCTTTCTTT
TRBJ2-4 | 16 | many | TRBV7-2 | - | CASSLEGGLAKNIQYF | TGTGCCAGCAGCTTAGAGGGAGGACTAGCCAAAAACATTCAGTACTTC
TRBJ2-5 | 13 | - | TRBV11-2 | TRBD2 | CASNYGGEETQYF | TGTGCCAGCAACTACGGGGGGGAGGAGACCCAGTACTTC
TRBJ2-1 | 18 | - | TRBV7-8 | TRBD2 | CASSFLSGGASSYNEQFF | TGTGCCAGCAGCTTCCTGAGCGGGGGGGCGAGCTCCTACAATGAGCAGTTCTTC
TRBJ2-1 | 14 | - | TRBV2 | - | CASSGQGQGNEQFF | TGTGCCAGCAGTGGGCAGGGTCAAGGGAATGAGCAGTTCTTC
TRBJ1-2 | 11 | - | TRBV6-1 | - | CASSAGAIYTF | TGTGCCAGCAGTGCTGGGGCCATTTACACCTTC
TRBJ2-2 | 14 | - | TRBV14 | - | CASSQQAMAGELFF | TGTGCCAGCAGCCAACAGGCCATGGCCGGGGAGCTGTTTTTT
TRBJ2-7 | 15 | - | TRBV11-2 | TRBD2 | CASSPPPLAGREQYF | TGTGCCAGCAGCCCCCCGCCGCTAGCGGGACGCGAGCAGTACTTC
TRBJ2-1 | 15 | few | TRBV2 | - | CASSEGRGSWNEQFF | TGTGCCAGCAGTGAGGGCAGGGGATCTTGGAATGAGCAGTTCTTC
TRBJ2-3 | 17 | - | TRBV9 | TRBD2 | CASSPRGLAGGTDTQYF | TGTGCCAGCAGCCCGAGGGGACTAGCGGGAGGCACAGATACGCAGTATTTT
TRBJ2-7 | 14 | - | TRBV11-2 | TRBD2 | CASSERLAVREQYF | TGTGCCAGCAGTGAGAGACTAGCGGTGCGTGAGCAGTACTTC
TRBJ2-1 | 12 | - | TRBV5-1 | TRBD2 | CASSAGAYEQFF | TGCGCCAGCAGCGCGGGAGCCTATGAGCAGTTCTTC
TRBJ1-4 | 16 | few | TRBV5-1 | TRBD1 | CASSPEGQAINEKLFF | TGCGCCAGCAGCCCTGAAGGACAGGCCATTAATGAAAAACTGTTTTTT
TRBJ2-3 | 18 | few | TRBV10-2 | TRBD2 | CASTRGTSGRRLGDTQYF | TGCGCCAGCACCAGAGGGACTAGCGGGAGGCGGTTGGGAGATACGCAGTATTTT
TRBJ2-7 | 16 | - | TRBV29-1 | - | CSVEDKGPFLVGEQYF | TGCAGCGTTGAAGATAAGGGGCCCTTCCTGGTGGGAGAGCAGTACTTC
TRBJ1-4 | 14 | - | TRBV28 | - | CASSFWGAAEKLFF | TGTGCCAGCAGTTTTTGGGGCGCGGCTGAAAAACTGTTTTTT
TRBJ1-1 | 16 | once | TRBV7-2 | - | CASSFGLRRPGAEAFF | TGTGCCAGCAGCTTTGGGCTCAGGAGGCCTGGGGCTGAAGCTTTCTTT
TRBJ1-5 | 18 | few | TRBV28 | - | CASSLTSTGLTRNQPQHF | TGTGCCAGCAGTTTAACGTCGACAGGCTTAACGAGAAATCAGCCCCAGCATTTT
TRBJ2-1 | 13 | - | TRBV4-1 | - | CASSQDPYNEQFF | TGCGCCAGCAGCCAAGATCCGTACAATGAGCAGTTCTTC
TRBJ2-1 | 13 | - | TRBV9 | - | CASSVGTFAEQFF | TGTGCCAGCAGCGTAGGGACTTTCGCCGAGCAGTTCTTC
TRBJ2-3 | 14 | - | TRBV5-1 | TRBD2 | CASRYSGYTDTQYF | TGCGCCAGCAGGTATAGCGGGTACACAGATACGCAGTATTTT
TRBJ1-1 | 13 | - | TRBV6-1 | - | CASSERGGTEAFF | TGTGCCAGCAGTGAACGAGGGGGCACTGAAGCTTTCTTT
TRBJ2-7 | 14 | - | TRBV7-7 | - | CASSLGGVGGEQYF | TGTGCCAGCAGCTTAGGTGGTGTGGGGGGCGAACAGTACTTC
TRBJ1-2 | 13 | few | TRBV6-1 | - | CASKMTAKDGYTF | TGTGCCAGCAAAATGACAGCGAAGGATGGCTACACCTTC
TRBJ2-2 | 17 | - | TRBV5-4 | TRBD2 | CASRPGAPGGESGELFF | TGTGCCAGCAGACCCGGGGCACCGGGGGGTGAGTCCGGGGAGCTGTTTTTT
TRBJ2-4 | 16 | once | TRBV27 | TRBD2 | CASSPAGKRDKNIQYF | TGTGCCAGCAGTCCAGCGGGGAAGAGGGACAAAAACATTCAGTACTTC
TRBJ1-4 | 16 | - | TRBV10-2 | - | CARGFLNPVTNEKLFF | TGCGCCAGAGGATTCCTTAACCCGGTAACTAATGAAAAACTGTTTTTT
TRBJ2-5 | 13 | - | TRBV7-3 | - | CASSLNREETQYF | TGTGCCAGCAGCTTAAACCGAGAAGAGACCCAGTACTTC
TRBJ2-7 | 14 | - | TRBV27 | TRBD2 | CASSPSGSPYEQYF | TGTGCCAGCAGCCCTAGCGGGAGTCCCTACGAGCAGTACTTC
TRBJ2-7 | 16 | - | TRBV11-3 | - | CASSLSSDGTRREQYF | TGTGCCAGCAGCTTAAGTTCGGACGGCACTAGGCGCGAGCAGTACTTC
TRBJ2-7 | 13 | - | TRBV5-5 | - | CASRTFGSYEQYF | TGTGCCTCACGAACGTTCGGTTCCTACGAGCAGTACTTC
TRBJ1-3 | 14 | - | TRBV27 | - | CASSLKFSGNTIYF | TGTGCCAGCAGTTTGAAGTTCTCTGGAAACACCATATATTTT
TRBJ1-1 | 15 | few | TRBV19 | - | CASSNSGGVNTEAFF | TGTGCCAGTTCCAACTCGGGGGGCGTGAACACTGAAGCTTTCTTT
TRBJ1-2 | 14 | - | TRBV5-1 | - | CASSLLDANYGYTF | TGCGCCAGCAGCTTGTTGGACGCGAACTATGGCTACACCTTC
TRBJ1-5 | 13 | - | TRBV6-1 | - | CASSDQGNQPQHF | TGTGCCAGCAGTGATCAGGGTAATCAGCCCCAGCATTTT